One and the same sample provided the 18 T cell receptor beta chains below, sequenced in a study of radiotherapy plus CTLA-4 blockade in lung cancer. TCRdb keeps only in-frame clones here, not all; method: immunoSEQ multiplex PCR. The top ten clones hold under 4% of a sample with 89,000 or so clones, roughly four fifths of them seen once. Sequenced material: peripheral blood, taken from a patient treated with radiotherapy plus ipilimumab. Receptor source: a human donor with non-small cell lung cancer who had a partial response to radiotherapy plus ipilimumab.

The chain joins TRBV18 to TRBJ2-5; D unresolved. Germline CDR1 is KGHSH and CDR2 is LQKENI. The V end lost 2 bases, the J end lost 0 bases, and 7 bases lay between the germline ends. The CDR3 has 14 residues. CDR3 DNA: TGTGCCAGCTCACCAGTGGGCTACCAAGAGACCCAGTACTTC. As protein: CASSPVGYQETQYF.

In the case of this clone: This specimen includes other DNA sequences encoding the same CDR3. The chain carries TRBV9 and TRBJ1-2; 8 positions match TRBD1. Germline V gene sequence: CDR1 SGDLS, CDR2 YYNGEE. This CDR3 contains 14 residues. The V and J ends lost 2 bases and 2 bases, in that order; junction bases with no gene match: 2. For the CDR3, the DNA is TGTGCCAGCAGCGTCGGACAGGGCAACTATGGCTACACCTTC. Translating it yields CASSVGQGNYGYTF.

The chain recombines TRBV6-6 with TRBJ1-1; D is unresolved. The CDR3 runs to 15 residues. Trimming removed 5 bases at V and 5 bases at J, with 18 bases between. The germline V gene has CDR1 MNHNY and CDR2 SVGAGI (reference sequence). Written as DNA, the CDR3 is TGTGCCAGCAGTACCCGTATGGGCACTTGGACTGAAGCTTTCTTT. This codes for CASSTRMGTWTEAFF.

The chain is built from TRBV2 and TRBJ2-7; unclear D gene. V lost 3 bases and J lost 3, with 9 bases in between. The CDR3 is 13 residues long. Germline loops: CDR1 SNHLY, CDR2 FYNNEI. This CDR3 reads CASSDNILYEQYF. The CDR3 DNA reads as TGTGCCAGCAGTGATAACATCCTCTACGAGCAGTACTTC.

The chain uses TRBV10-1 and TRBJ2-2, with no clear D. The CDR3 is made up of 13 amino acids. Looked up from germline, CDR1 is WNHNN and CDR2 is SYGVQD (reference sequence). Trimming removed 8 bases from V and 4 bases from J, with 11 bases in between. The CDR3, as DNA: TGCGCCAGCGGGCTGGCGAGCACCGGGGAGCTGTTTTTT. It translates to CASGLASTGELFF.

This rearrangement joins TRBV29-1 to TRBJ2-1; tentatively, D is TRBD2 (5 bases). Trimming shortened V by 1 base and J by 0 bases, and 7 bases separated the two germline ends. CDR3 size: 14 residues. The germline V gene has CDR1 SQVTM and CDR2 ANQGSEA. CDR3 in DNA: TGCAGCGTTGAAGGGACTGTCTCCTACAATGAGCAGTTCTTC. This gives the protein CSVEGTVSYNEQFF.

The rearrangement joins TRBV7-9 to TRBJ2-3; 12 positions agree with TRBD2. CDR1 is SEHNR and CDR2 is FQNEAQ in the germline V gene (reference sequence). The CDR3 contains 14 residues. V shed 2 bases, J shed 10 bases, and the junction held 4 bases outside the gene matches. The CDR3 sequence: CASSLRLAGDAQYF. DNA of the CDR3: TGTGCCAGCAGCTTACGACTAGCGGGAGACGCGCAGTATTTT.

The chain combines TRBV7-8 with TRBJ2-1, with TRBD2 identical over 13 bases. Germline CDR1 is SGHVS and CDR2 is FQNEAQ. The CDR3 is made up of 16 amino acids. With 5 bases clipped from V and 7 bases from J, the junction kept 8 bases outside the gene matches. The CDR3 sequence: CASSPVGLAGTNEQFF. CDR3 in DNA: TGTGCCAGCAGCCCAGTGGGACTAGCGGGAACGAATGAGCAGTTCTTC.

The rearrangement links TRBV27 to TRBJ2-3; D possibly corresponds to TRBD2 (5 bases). The germline V gene encodes CDR1 MNHEY and CDR2 SMNVEV (reference sequence). This CDR3 comprises 15 residues. V was cut by 1 base and J by 5 bases, with 13 bases left in between. As DNA, the CDR3 is TGTGCCAGCAGTTTATTTGGGGAGTATGGAGATACGCAGTATTTT. Translating it yields CASSLFGEYGDTQYF.

The chain employs TRBV5-1 and TRBJ2-3, with D maybe TRBD1 (6 bases). The CDR3 has 14 residues. Germline CDR1 and CDR2: SGHRS and YFSETQ. V was clipped by 4 bases and J by 2 bases, with 11 bases between them. The CDR3 sequence is CASSADRATDTQYF. The CDR3 DNA follows: TGCGCCAGCAGCGCGGACAGAGCCACAGATACGCAGTATTTT.

The chain is built from TRBV28 and TRBJ2-7; 10 nucleotides align to TRBD2. The CDR3 has 14 amino acids. The J segment lost 3 bases and the V segment lost 7 bases, leaving 6 bases of the junction unmatched. The germline V gene encodes CDR1 MDHEN and CDR2 SYDVKM. CDR3 residues: CASTLSGGNYEQYF. CDR3 coding DNA: TGTGCCAGCACCCTTAGCGGGGGGAACTACGAGCAGTACTTC.

This clone has just a few counts. The chain employs TRBV5-4 and TRBJ1-2; 7 bases are a match to TRBD1. From germline, CDR1 is SGHNT and CDR2 YYREEE (reference sequence). Trimming at V came to 2 bases and at J to 6 bases, leaving 4 bases not matched to a gene. This CDR3 is built from 13 residues. CDR3 coding DNA: TGTGCCAGCAGCTTAACAGGGGATGATGGCTACACCTTC. Its translation is CASSLTGDDGYTF.

The sample holds one count of this clone. Within the sample, other DNA sequences also encode this same CDR3. The chain carries TRBV5-1 and TRBJ2-5; 8 bases line up with TRBD2. V shed 0 bases, J shed 0 bases, and the junction held 1 base outside the gene matches. Per germline, CDR1 SGHRS and CDR2 YFSETQ. The CDR3 is made up of 15 amino acids. CDR3 in DNA: TGCGCCAGCAGCTTGGCGGGGGGGAACCAAGAGACCCAGTACTTC. This gives the protein CASSLAGGNQETQYF.

The V gene is TRBV11-3, the J gene TRBJ2-1; D not resolved. The CDR3 spans 14 residues. CDR1 is SGHNT and CDR2 is YENEEA in the germline V gene. V was trimmed by 4 bases and J by 0 bases, leaving 7 bases between them. CDR3 sequence: CASSSPGSYNEQFF. The CDR3 nucleotides are TGTGCCAGCAGCTCCCCGGGCTCCTACAATGAGCAGTTCTTC.

The rearrangement joins TRBV27 to TRBJ1-2, with D unclear. The V gene's germline CDR1 is MNHEY and CDR2 SMNVEV (reference sequence). There are 13 residues in the CDR3. Deletions cut 3 bases from V and 8 bases from J, with 13 bases between. The CDR3 sequence: CASSFSSAGGYTF. Written as DNA, the CDR3 is TGTGCCAGCAGTTTCAGCAGCGCTGGAGGCTACACCTTC.

The chain has TRBV28 and TRBJ2-1; TRBD2 matches 8 bases. From germline, CDR1 is MDHEN and CDR2 SYDVKM. CDR3 length: 13 residues. V shed 2 bases and J 8 bases; nucleotides not matched to a gene: 2. Here the CDR3 DNA reads TGTGCCAGCAGTTTAGCGGGAGGTTATGAGCAGTTCTTC. Translated, it gives CASSLAGGYEQFF.

The rearrangement links TRBV9 to TRBJ2-2; 11 bases map to TRBD1. In germline, CDR1 is SGDLS, CDR2 YYNGEE. The CDR3 spans 15 residues. V was pared by 4 bases and J by 7 bases, with 6 bases of the junction left unmatched. Here the CDR3 reads CASSPRTGGGGELFF. CDR3 DNA sequence: TGTGCCAGCAGCCCCAGGACAGGGGGCGGCGGGGAGCTGTTTTTT.

The chain joins TRBV19 to TRBJ1-2, with TRBD1 matching 7 bases. J was trimmed by 4 bases and V by 6 bases; bases with no gene match: 11. The CDR3 is 15 amino acids. Germline CDR1 reads LNHDA; CDR2 reads SQIVND (reference sequence). Written as DNA, the CDR3 is TGTGCCAGTAGGATGACAGGGCTCTTTCTCTATGGCTACACCTTC. This translates into CASRMTGLFLYGYTF.